The present entry profiles one T cell receptor beta chain with its context. As yet, its antigen is unknown. This sample includes further DNA sequences coding for the same CDR3. The sample comes from a study of shared clonotypes between healthy human individuals. Study findings and constraints: Sampling included only blood; tissue repertoires likely differ.

Nashville, Tennessee was home to all donors, each a Caucasian adult. The CDR3 is made up of 12 amino acids. Germline CDR1 and CDR2: SGDLS and YYNGEE. The V end lost 3 bases, the J end lost 3 bases, and 6 bases lay between the germline ends. Only in-frame clones appear in the TCRdb table, and some are missing; sequencing was by immunoSEQ multiplex PCR. The sample lists 950,000 to 1,100,000 clones; more than 60% were seen once. Sample: memory CD4+ T cells sorted from blood. Subset of the sample: CD45RA-negative fraction. The TCR originated in a man aged 18 to 30 in good health. This chain connects TRBV9 to TRBJ2-5; D remains ambiguous. The CDR3 loop reads CASSAREETQYF. In DNA, the CDR3 is TGTGCCAGCAGCGCCCGCGAAGAGACCCAGTACTTC.